Below, 7 T cell receptor beta chains from the same sample are listed, as sequenced in a study of blood T cell repertoires in COVID-19. Clones were sequenced by immunoSEQ multiplex PCR, and TCRdb holds only the in-frame ones, with some missing. The data contain some 300,000 clones, approximately 86% of them seen just once; the ten biggest clones take up 1% to 1.5%. Sequencing was performed on peripheral blood. Receptors were obtained from a man aged 70 or older with acute or convalescent COVID-19.

This clone is a singleton in its sample. CDR3 in DNA: TGTGCCAGCAGCTTCTTACAGGGCCCGAGTGTATCCTTCGGGCGGTACTTC. It encodes CASSFLQGPSVSFGRYF. The chain combines TRBV7-8 with TRBJ2-7; tentatively, D is TRBD1 (6 bases). The CDR3 runs to 17 residues. Germline CDR1 SGHVS, CDR2 FQNEAQ. V lost 3 bases and J lost 12, with 30 bases in between.

The chain recombines TRBV18 with TRBJ1-5, with D tentatively TRBD1 (6 bases). The V end was cut by 1 base, the J end by 5 bases, with 6 bases between. CDR3 length equals 13 residues. CDR1 is KGHSH, CDR2 LQKENI, per germline. The CDR3: CASSPQGDQPQHF. Here the CDR3 DNA reads TGTGCCAGCTCACCACAGGGGGATCAGCCCCAGCATTTT.

The chain couples TRBV10-2 to TRBJ2-7, with 9 bases aligning to TRBD2. This CDR3 has 15 residues. The V gene's germline CDR1 is WSHSY and CDR2 SAAADI. The junction had 10 bases not matched to a gene; V was cut back by 4 bases and J by 6 bases. Here the CDR3 DNA reads TGCGCCAGCAGTGGGGTGATGCGGGAGGGCCTCGAGCAGTACTTC. Its translation is CASSGVMREGLEQYF.

V usage is TRBV15 and J usage is TRBJ1-5; D call uncertain. Germline CDR1 reads LNHNV; CDR2 reads YYDKDF (reference sequence). V was pared by 0 bases and J by 5 bases, with 11 bases between. The CDR3 is 15 residues long. CDR3 in DNA: TGTGCCACCAGCAGAGATTGGGCAGGTGATCAGCCCCAGCATTTT. Its protein is CATSRDWAGDQPQHF.

The chain has TRBV27 and TRBJ1-3; D is unresolved. V gave up 3 bases and J gave up 1 base, with 4 bases separating them. This CDR3 is built from 13 residues. Germline V gene lookup returns CDR1 MNHEY and CDR2 SMNVEV (reference sequence). In DNA form, the CDR3 reads TGTGCCAGCAGTTTGTATTCTGGAAACACCATATATTTT. Its protein is CASSLYSGNTIYF.

This clone was detected only a few times. The J gene is TRBJ2-1, the V gene TRBV6-5, with TRBD2 matching over 8 bases. Trimming cost V 2 bases and J 10 bases; bases outside gene matches: 13. This CDR3 is 16 amino acids long. Per the germline V gene, CDR1 is MNHEY and CDR2 is SVGAGI. CDR3 protein: CASSYRYSGTAREQFF. The CDR3 nucleotides are TGTGCCAGCAGTTACCGGTATAGCGGGACCGCCAGGGAGCAGTTCTTC.

The V and J genes are TRBV5-4 and TRBJ1-5; possibly TRBD1 for D (6 bases). The CDR3 is 14 amino acids. The germline gives CDR1 SGHNT, CDR2 YYREEE (reference sequence). Trimming cost V 4 bases and J 7 bases, with 15 bases left between them. CDR3 amino acids: CASSVSGDGQPQHF. The CDR3 DNA reads as TGTGCCAGCAGCGTGTCAGGGGATGGCCAGCCCCAGCATTTT.